These 30 T cell receptor beta chains were sequenced from one sample in a study of response to subunit inactivated influenza vaccine. One entry per CDR3 protein results from TCRdb running MiXCR on the RT-PCR reads. The sample shows some 800,000 distinct CDR3 sequences, around 20% of them seen only once. This sample comprised PBMCs from blood, obtained 5 to 6 days after vaccination. The source of these receptors is a man between 50 and 59 years old who received an inactivated influenza vaccine.

This clonotype was seen at least ten times. The V gene is TRBV12-3 or TRBV12-4, the J gene TRBJ2-7, with TRBD2 matching 7 bases. This CDR3 comprises 14 residues. J was trimmed by 1 base and V by 7 bases; bases with no gene match: 7. The CDR3 sequence: CASTRGVSSYEQYF. The CDR3 coding sequence is TGTGCCAGCACCCGGGGGGTTTCTTCCTACGAGCAGTACTTC.

This chain links TRBV29-1 with TRBJ2-7; D remains ambiguous. This CDR3 is 11 amino acids long. V was pared by 5 bases and J by 3 bases, with 8 bases between. Germline loops: CDR1 SQVTM, CDR2 ANQGSEA. As DNA, the CDR3 is TGCAGCGTTCGACACGTCTACGAGCAGTACTTC. It yields the protein CSVRHVYEQYF.

Note on this clonotype: The junction and the germline gene differ at one end; a read error may be behind it. This chain uses TRBV5-5 with TRBJ2-7, with D hard to call. This CDR3 comprises 13 residues. Per the germline V gene, CDR1 is SGHKS and CDR2 is YYEKEE (reference sequence). The CDR3 DNA is TGTGCCAGCAGTTCGGCGAGCTCCTTCGAGCAGTACTTC. This translates into CASSSASSFEQYF.

Only a few counts were recorded for this clonotype. This chain connects TRBV6-5 to TRBJ1-4; no definite D call. The CDR3 has 13 amino acids. The ends were cut back, 0 bases at V and 5 bases at J, with 4 bases in the middle. The germline V gene encodes CDR1 MNHEY and CDR2 SVGAGI. As DNA, the CDR3 is TGTGCCAGCAGTTACTCCCTCAATGAAAAACTGTTTTTT. As protein: CASSYSLNEKLFF.

This clonotype was seen only a few times. The V gene is TRBV20-1, the J gene TRBJ2-7, with 7 bases matching TRBD1. After removal of 6 bases from V and 2 bases from J, the junction contained 7 bases not matched to a gene. The CDR3 extends over 13 amino acids. CDR1 and CDR2 (germline): DFQATT, SNEGSKA (reference sequence). The CDR3 DNA reads TGCAGTGCCCTTGACAGGGTACCCTACGAGCAGTACTTC. This sequence encodes CSALDRVPYEQYF.

The gene calls are TRBV6-2 or TRBV6-3 and TRBJ1-6, with unresolved D. CDR1 MNHEY and CDR2 SVGEGT come from the germline V gene. This CDR3 comprises 12 residues. The V end was cut by 6 bases, the J end by 9 bases, with 9 bases between. The CDR3 region is CASSEQISPLHF. Here the CDR3 DNA reads TGTGCCAGCAGCGAACAGATTTCACCCCTCCACTTT.

The chain is built from TRBV6-1 and TRBJ2-2, with a possible D match to TRBD1 (6 bases). The CDR3 runs to 15 residues. Germline-derived CDR1 and CDR2 are MNHNS and SASEGT. The V end was cut by 4 bases, the J end by 4 bases, with 13 bases between. The CDR3 sequence is CASSATGRVTGELFF. The CDR3 DNA reads TGTGCCAGCAGTGCGACAGGTCGGGTCACCGGGGAGCTGTTTTTT.

V is TRBV4-1 and J is TRBJ1-5; no clear D gene. Trimming pared 1 base from V and 0 bases from J, leaving 7 bases between. CDR1 MGHRA and CDR2 YSYEKL come from the germline V gene. The CDR3 totals 15 residues. This CDR3 is CASSQAQYSNQPQHF. CDR3 DNA: TGCGCCAGCAGCCAAGCCCAATATAGCAATCAGCCCCAGCATTTT.

This clonotype was recorded a few times. The chain joins TRBV7-2 to TRBJ2-5; 13 bases are a match to TRBD2. The CDR3 covers 17 residues. Germline V gene lookup returns CDR1 SGHTA and CDR2 FQGNSA. V was pared by 4 bases and J by 5 bases, with 10 bases of the junction left unmatched. In DNA, the CDR3 is TGTGCCAGCAGCTCGGGACTAGCGGGGACACTTGGTGAGACCCAGTACTTC. This codes for CASSSGLAGTLGETQYF. Variable domain in full (rest from reference TRBV7-2 and TRBJ2-5): GAGVSQSPSNKVTEKGKDVELRCDPISGHTALYWYRQSLGQGLEFLIYFQGNSAPDKSGLPSDRFSAERTGGSVSTLTIQRTQQEDSAVYLCASSSGLAGTLGETQYFGPGTRLLVL.

The chain employs TRBV27 and TRBJ2-7, with 9 nucleotides matching TRBD2. J gave up 3 bases and V 5 bases, and 11 bases lay outside the gene matches. From germline, CDR1 is MNHEY and CDR2 SMNVEV (reference sequence). The CDR3 consists of 16 residues. The CDR3 protein is CASSPVSGSGIYEQYF. The CDR3 DNA is TGTGCCAGCAGTCCCGTTAGCGGGAGTGGGATCTACGAGCAGTACTTC.

The chain couples TRBV5-5 to TRBJ2-7; 8 bases match TRBD1. The CDR3 is 15 residues long. CDR1 is SGHKS and CDR2 is YYEKEE in the germline V gene (reference sequence). V was pared by 2 bases and J by 5 bases, with 9 bases of the junction left unmatched. In nucleotides, the CDR3 is TGTGCCAGCAGCTTCCCCCAGGGGGCAAACCACGAGCAGTACTTC. The encoded protein is CASSFPQGANHEQYF.

This chain connects TRBV30 to TRBJ1-5; D gene ambiguous. The CDR3 spans 15 residues. Trimming cost V 5 bases and J 0 bases, with 14 bases left between them. Germline CDR1 reads GTSNPN; CDR2 reads SVGIG (reference sequence). The CDR3 here is CAWGSQGYSNQPQHF. In DNA form, the CDR3 reads TGTGCCTGGGGATCTCAAGGGTATAGCAATCAGCCCCAGCATTTT. The complete variable domain, with remaining parts taken from reference TRBV30 and TRBJ1-5, reads SQTIHQWPATLVQPVGSPLSLECTVEGTSNPNLYWYRQAAGRGLQLLFYSVGIGQISSEVPQNLSASRPQDRQFILSSKKLLLSDSGFYLCAWGSQGYSNQPQHFGDGTRLSIL.

This chain uses TRBV3-1 with TRBJ1-1; no clear D. The CDR3 consists of 15 residues. Per germline, CDR1 LGHDT and CDR2 YNNKEL (reference sequence). V lost 2 bases to trimming and J lost 2 bases, with 12 bases between them. The DNA of the CDR3 is TGTGCCAGCAGCCAAATACCGTCACCTAACACTGAAGCTTTCTTT. This gives the protein CASSQIPSPNTEAFF.

This clonotype was observed a few times. The rearrangement links TRBV12-3 or TRBV12-4 to TRBJ2-1, with D unresolved. The CDR3 runs to 16 residues. Trimming left V 4 bases short and J 4 bases short, with 17 bases between. CDR3 amino acids: CASSSWQEPYYNEQFF. Written as DNA, the CDR3 is TGTGCCAGCAGTTCTTGGCAGGAACCCTATTACAATGAGCAGTTCTTC.

The chain carries TRBV7-3 and TRBJ2-1, with unresolved D. The CDR3 consists of 13 residues. V gave up 4 bases and J gave up 4 bases, with 8 bases separating them. Germline V lookup: CDR1 SGHTA, CDR2 FQGTGA. The CDR3 spells CASSYKQYNEQFF. The CDR3, as DNA: TGTGCCAGCAGCTATAAACAATACAATGAGCAGTTCTTC.

This clonotype has only a few counts. V is TRBV7-9 and J is TRBJ2-1, with TRBD1 matching over 8 bases. J was trimmed by 4 bases and V by 4 bases; bases with no gene match: 6. This CDR3 is built from 15 residues. Germline CDR1 SEHNR, CDR2 FQNEAQ (reference sequence). The CDR3 loop reads CASSSDRDHYNEQFF. For the CDR3, the DNA is TGTGCCAGCAGCTCGGACAGGGATCATTACAATGAGCAGTTCTTC.

This clonotype showed up just a few times. The rearrangement uses TRBV10-2 and TRBJ1-5; 7 bases are shared with TRBD1. This CDR3 region has 16 residues. Germline V CDR1 and CDR2: WSHSY, SAAADI. J was trimmed by 5 bases and V by 0 bases; bases with no gene match: 7. DNA of the CDR3: TGCGCCAGCAGTGAGTCGTTAAGAACAGGGGATCAGCCCCAGCATTTT. Its protein product is CASSESLRTGDQPQHF.

This clonotype has just a few counts. The V gene is TRBV6-2 or TRBV6-3, the J gene TRBJ1-1, with a tentative D call TRBD1 (5 bases). Trimming pared 1 base from V and 0 bases from J, leaving 12 bases between. The germline V gene has CDR1 MNHEY and CDR2 SVGEGT. The CDR3 contains 16 residues. CDR3 nucleotide sequence: TGTGCCAGCAGTTACTTGAGGGGCCAGCTGAACACTGAAGCTTTCTTT. This codes for CASSYLRGQLNTEAFF.

The CDR3, as DNA: TGCGCCAGCAGCACCGAACAGGGGAGGGGTGAAAAACTGTTTTTT. The encoded protein is CASSTEQGRGEKLFF. The rearrangement joins TRBV5-1 to TRBJ1-4; 7 bases line up with TRBD1. V trimming: 4 bases; J trimming: 7 bases; junction bases outside the gene matches: 10. CDR3 length equals 15 residues. Germline-derived CDR1 and CDR2 are SGHRS and YFSETQ.

This sequence joins TRBV20-1 and TRBJ2-1; 10 bases line up with TRBD1. Trimming at V came to 2 bases and at J to 4 bases, leaving 2 bases not matched to a gene. This CDR3 spans 14 amino acids. CDR1 is DFQATT and CDR2 is SNEGSKA in the germline V gene (reference sequence). This CDR3 is CSARPGQGYNEQFF. The CDR3, as DNA: TGCAGTGCTAGACCGGGACAGGGGTACAATGAGCAGTTCTTC.

The CDR3 DNA reads TGCGCCAGCGGGGTTGGCGGGAACCACGAGCAGTACTTC. Encoded protein: CASGVGGNHEQYF. This sequence joins TRBV5-1 and TRBJ2-7; tentative D call: TRBD2 (6 bases). The ends were cut back, 7 bases at V and 5 bases at J, with 16 bases in the middle. Germline CDR1 is SGHRS and CDR2 is YFSETQ. This CDR3 comprises 13 residues.

V and J are TRBV29-1 and TRBJ2-7, with 10 bases that match TRBD1. This CDR3 is 15 amino acids long. V was clipped by 2 bases and J by 5 bases; unmatched bases: 9. Germline assignment: CDR1 SQVTM and CDR2 ANQGSEA. The CDR3 DNA sequence: TGCAGCGTTGAACCGCGGGACAGGGGCACTCACGAGCAGTACTTC. Protein: CSVEPRDRGTHEQYF.

The chain joins TRBV12-3 or TRBV12-4 to TRBJ1-2; D not certain. The CDR3 sequence is 12 residues long. Trimming shortened V by 6 bases and J by 3 bases, and 8 bases separated the two germline ends. The CDR3 DNA reads TGTGCCAGCAGACCTATGTACTATGGCTACACCTTC. It is translated as CASRPMYYGYTF.

The CDR3 reads CASSAGGSWGETQYF. The CDR3, as DNA: TGTGCCAGCAGCGCCGGGGGTTCTTGGGGGGAGACCCAGTACTTC. The chain links TRBV7-9 to TRBJ2-5, with D possibly being TRBD2 (6 bases). The CDR3 has 15 amino acids. Per the germline V gene, CDR1 is SEHNR and CDR2 is FQNEAQ (reference sequence). Trimming removed 5 bases from V and 5 bases from J, with 18 bases in between.

In the case of this clonotype: This likely comes from a read error, as the CDR3 has no conserved phenylalanine or tryptophan at its end. This sequence joins TRBV5-5 and TRBJ2-7; D might be TRBD1 (5 bases). This CDR3 has 14 residues. Deletions cut 1 base from V and 5 bases from J, with 13 bases between. In germline, CDR1 is SGHKS, CDR2 YYEKEE (reference sequence). The DNA for the CDR3 is TGTGCCAGCAGCTTGTGGCAGGGTCTGGACGAGCAGTACTTA. Translation: CASSLWQGLDEQYL.

The gene calls are TRBV9 and TRBJ2-3; TRBD2 might be the D (7 bases). This CDR3 region has 13 residues. V was pared by 4 bases and J by 8 bases, with 14 bases between. The V gene's germline CDR1 is SGDLS and CDR2 YYNGEE. CDR3 DNA: TGTGCCAGCAGCACCCCAGGGGAGGGTACGCAGTATTTT. It translates to CASSTPGEGTQYF.

The chain recombines TRBV20-1 with TRBJ2-5, with D uncertain. V was pared by 2 bases and J by 5 bases, with 9 bases between. Germline V gene data show CDR1 as DFQATT and CDR2 as SNEGSKA (reference sequence). The length of the CDR3 is 12 residues. The chain's CDR3 is CSARLAWETQYF. The CDR3 DNA is TGCAGTGCTAGATTAGCATGGGAGACCCAGTACTTC.

The V and J genes are TRBV11-2 and TRBJ2-5, with TRBD1 as a possible D gene (5 bases). Germline loops: CDR1 SGHAT, CDR2 FQNNGV. This CDR3 is built from 14 residues. Between the trimmed V and J ends, which lost 4 bases and 4 bases, there was a span of 13 bases. For the CDR3, the DNA is TGTGCCAGCAGCTCAATTACAGGAGTAGAGACCCAGTACTTC. Encoded protein: CASSSITGVETQYF. Combining the CDR3 with reference TRBV11-2 and TRBJ2-5 gives the whole variable domain EAGVAQSPRYKIIEKRQSVAFWCNPISGHATLYWYQQILGQGPKLLIQFQNNGVVDDSQLPKDRFSAERLKGVDSTLKIQPAKLEDSAVYLCASSSITGVETQYFGPGTRLLVL.

The genes are TRBV20-1 and TRBJ2-7; weak D call: TRBD1 (6 bases). Germline values: CDR1 DFQATT, CDR2 SNEGSKA (reference sequence). V lost 3 bases, J lost 0 bases, and 15 bases lay in between. The CDR3 totals 15 residues. CDR3 DNA sequence: TGCAGTGCTAGGTCTACGGGACACTACTCCTACGAGCAGTACTTC. This codes for CSARSTGHYSYEQYF.

The rearrangement links TRBV27 to TRBJ1-1; a possible D gene is TRBD1 (6 bases). Per germline, CDR1 MNHEY and CDR2 SMNVEV (reference sequence). CDR3 length: 14 amino acids. The V gene lost 2 bases and the J gene lost 4 bases, with 11 bases spanning the gap. CDR3 region: CASSLQGSATEAFF. The CDR3 DNA follows: TGTGCCAGCAGTTTACAGGGGAGTGCCACTGAAGCTTTCTTT.